The T cell receptor (beta chain) described here comes from a study of blood T cells in healthy people across ages (dated by TCRdb to the mid-2010s). Background for the entire study: Template switching captured roughly one uniquely barcoded TCR beta cDNA molecule per two T cells in model experiments. To track age-related changes in TCR beta repertoire diversity, the study relied on deep sequencing normalized with unique cDNA molecular identifiers. Four age groups were formed from the donors: young (average approximately 15 years), middle-aged (approximately 40), aged (62) and long-lived (around 80). Donors of different ages were randomly distributed across sequencing lanes to avoid experimental bias. Using the same blood draw, the study looked at two additional independent replicas of 1 million unique cDNA reads for two donors, one aged 18 to 30 and the other aged 80 or older. Study-level results and caveats: Since profiling was done on bulk unsorted PBMCs, naive and antigen-experienced compartments could not be conclusively compared. Because the CMV infection status of the donors was unknown, age-related changes in expanded clonotypes may potentially have been confounded. Compared with the aged group, more naive CD4+ T cells, fewer expanded clones and increased TCR diversity were shown by the long-lived group, suggesting age selection. Estimates of total diversity based on one million sequenced T cells were regarded as lower bounds and as underestimates. There was a strong correlation between observed TCR beta diversity and the percentage of naive T cells measured by flow cytometry. Observed TCR beta diversity per million T cells fell roughly linearly with age, and a significant reduction was already apparent by age roughly 41.

Taken from cysteine to phenylalanine, the CDR3 has 15 residues. The CDR3 DNA has 45 bases and is translated from base 1. In the germline V gene, CDR1 corresponds to SGHTA and CDR2 to FQGNSA. Germline trimming: 0 bases from V, 7 bases from J; junction bases outside gene matches: 4. The library was produced with 5' RACE. Sequencing took place on an Illumina HiSeq 2500. A second PCR of roughly 7 to 11 cycles was performed with a sample-barcoded 5' primer and a J-beta primer mix. A template-switch 5' adaptor carrying 12 random nucleotides introduced a unique molecular identifier onto each TCR beta cDNA molecule. At least 2.5 million CDR3-containing paired-end reads were obtained from each sample. First-strand cDNA synthesis was performed from all RNA using the Mint cDNA synthesis kit, with priming by a TRBC-specific oligonucleotide. After uracil-DNA glycosylase treatment, a first 18-cycle PCR used universal primers M1SS and BC2_uni_R on all cDNA. On the authors' methods: For normalization, 1 million high-quality reads were randomly selected from each sample, with every read carrying a distinct molecular identifier. Instead of being binned into consensus sequences, reads with shared molecular identifiers were discarded. CDR3 identification, clonotype clustering and error correction used MiTCR with a Q25 quality threshold and the strictest error-elimination algorithm. A nonparametric unseen species model with Euler transformation was used to estimate a lower bound on total TCR beta diversity. TCRdb took the public reads, trimmed them with fastp at Q25, ran MiXCR for clone calling and kept in-frame beta chains. A single entry per CDR3 protein holds the most common genes and DNA from its merged rows. In this record, the V and J calls reflect TCRdb's handling and not the investigators' own analysis. The sample table records about 940,000 distinct CDR3 sequences; roughly 48% of these occur just once. Around an eighth of the sample rests with the top ten.

In its sample, this clonotype was seen many times. Its target antigen remains unknown. The record has no base qualities; no much larger clone is one base away. The donors were roughly 40 Caucasian individuals from Russia, aged roughly 6 to 100 years, who were systemically healthy. Around 10 milliliters of peripheral blood were drawn from each donor into EDTA-treated Vacutainer tubes. Ficoll-Paque density-gradient centrifugation was used to isolate PBMCs, with at least 6 million per sample. Trizol reagent was used to extract total RNA from PBMCs, with at least 5 micrograms per sample. For every donor, flow cytometry on a PBMC aliquot measured the percentage of naive CD45RAhigh/CD27high T cells.

This receptor was identified in a man under 40 in good health. The sequencing sample was made of blood. Recombination linked TRBV7-2 to TRBJ2-1, and 9 junction bases match TRBD2. The DNA sequence reads TGTGCCAGCAGCTTAGCTTCTAGCGGGGCTAATGAGCAGTTCTTC. It is translated as CASSLASSGANEQFF.